The rows below give T cell receptor beta chains drawn from one sample of a study of T cell changes during pregnancy in multiple sclerosis. The table came from immunoSEQ multiplex PCR; TCRdb's copy has only in-frame clones and leaves some out. The data hold around 70,000 clones, with more than 90% observed a single time. Sequenced material: peripheral blood, taken after pregnancy. The receptors stem from a female donor in good health, enrolled as a control in a pregnancy study. CDR3s include the opening cysteine and the closing phenylalanine or tryptophan. The order of the fields is clone size, D gene, J gene, V gene, CDR3 DNA, CDR3 protein. A D gene is named only where the DNA matches it firmly. Size values are once, few and many counts, or a class for expanded clones, and some rows have none.

abundance: -; d_gene: -; j_gene: TRBJ1-4; v_gene: TRBV5-1; CDR3nt: TGCGCCAGCAGCTCTGCGGGGATGGGTGAAAAACTGTTTTTT; CDR3aa: CASSSAGMGEKLFF
abundance: -; d_gene: TRBD2; j_gene: TRBJ2-5; v_gene: TRBV6-6; CDR3nt: TGTGCCAGCAGTCCGGGACTAGCGGGGGTAAAGACCCAGTACTTC; CDR3aa: CASSPGLAGVKTQYF
abundance: once; d_gene: TRBD2; j_gene: TRBJ2-3; v_gene: TRBV7-2; CDR3nt: TGTGCCAGCAGCCAGCGTGACCTTAGCGGGAGGGGTACAGATACGCAGTATTTT; CDR3aa: CASSQRDLSGRGTDTQYF
abundance: -; d_gene: TRBD1; j_gene: TRBJ1-1; v_gene: TRBV27; CDR3nt: TGTGCCAGCAGGAAGGGACAGGGAAACACTGAAGCTTTCTTT; CDR3aa: CASRKGQGNTEAFF
abundance: -; d_gene: -; j_gene: TRBJ1-2; v_gene: TRBV15; CDR3nt: TGTGCCACCAGCCGCTCAGGGGTTGTTGGCTACACCTTC; CDR3aa: CATSRSGVVGYTF
abundance: -; d_gene: TRBD1; j_gene: TRBJ1-3; v_gene: TRBV6-6; CDR3nt: TGTGCCACTTGGGGGACAGTAAACTCTGGAAACACCATATATTTT; CDR3aa: CATWGTVNSGNTIYF
abundance: -; d_gene: -; j_gene: TRBJ2-1; v_gene: TRBV6-1; CDR3nt: TGTGCCAGCATGATAACTGGTTACAATGAGCAGTTCTTC; CDR3aa: CASMITGYNEQFF
abundance: once; d_gene: TRBD1; j_gene: TRBJ2-1; v_gene: TRBV5-1; CDR3nt: TGCGCCAGCAGCTTTCAGGGGGCAGGAACCTACAATGAGCAGTTCTTC; CDR3aa: CASSFQGAGTYNEQFF
abundance: -; d_gene: -; j_gene: TRBJ2-5; v_gene: TRBV4-1; CDR3nt: TGCGCCAGCAGCCAGGGGGGGGCGGGACGGGAGACCCAGTACTTC; CDR3aa: CASSQGGAGRETQYF
abundance: -; d_gene: -; j_gene: TRBJ1-1; v_gene: TRBV5-1; CDR3nt: TGCGCCAGCAGCAAGCCGGGACAAGTCTTGAACACTGAAGCTTTCTTT; CDR3aa: CASSKPGQVLNTEAFF
abundance: -; d_gene: -; j_gene: TRBJ2-4; v_gene: TRBV6-1; CDR3nt: TGTGCCAGCAGTGTTGGGGCAGCCAACAAAAACATTCAGTACTTC; CDR3aa: CASSVGAANKNIQYF
abundance: -; d_gene: -; j_gene: TRBJ2-1; v_gene: TRBV4-3; CDR3nt: TGCGCCAGCAGCCAAGAAGTCACCTGGAGTCCCTACAATGAGCAGTTCTTC; CDR3aa: CASSQEVTWSPYNEQFF
abundance: once; d_gene: -; j_gene: TRBJ2-7; v_gene: TRBV5-6; CDR3nt: TGTGCCAGCAGCGCCGGGACTCCGAACTACGAGCAGTACTTC; CDR3aa: CASSAGTPNYEQYF
abundance: -; d_gene: -; j_gene: TRBJ1-5; v_gene: TRBV10-2; CDR3nt: TGCGCCAGCAGTGAAGACGGGTATTCCAATCAGCCCCAGCATTTT; CDR3aa: CASSEDGYSNQPQHF
abundance: -; d_gene: -; j_gene: TRBJ1-6; v_gene: TRBV28; CDR3nt: TGTGCCAGCATGTGGGGCGGCTCCTATAATTCACCCCTCCACTTT; CDR3aa: CASMWGGSYNSPLHF
abundance: -; d_gene: TRBD2; j_gene: TRBJ2-3; v_gene: TRBV5-1; CDR3nt: TGCGCCAGCAGCTTGGCCTCTAGCGGGGTCGCCGGTCGGGCAGATACGCAGTATTTT; CDR3aa: CASSLASSGVAGRADTQYF
abundance: few; d_gene: TRBD2; j_gene: TRBJ2-2; v_gene: TRBV2; CDR3nt: TGTGCCAGCAGCTTGGGACTAGCGGGAACCGGGGAGCTGTTTTTT; CDR3aa: CASSLGLAGTGELFF
abundance: -; d_gene: TRBD1; j_gene: TRBJ2-7; v_gene: TRBV7-2; CDR3nt: TGTGCCAGCAGCTTCCACACCGGGACAGGGATATACGAGCAGTACTTC; CDR3aa: CASSFHTGTGIYEQYF
abundance: -; d_gene: -; j_gene: TRBJ1-2; v_gene: TRBV27; CDR3nt: TGTGCCAGCAGTTTATCGATAGCGGCTGTAGGCTATGGCTACACCTTC; CDR3aa: CASSLSIAAVGYGYTF
abundance: -; d_gene: -; j_gene: TRBJ1-2; v_gene: TRBV30; CDR3nt: TGTGCCTGGAGACGGAACTATGGCTACACCTTC; CDR3aa: CAWRRNYGYTF
abundance: -; d_gene: TRBD2; j_gene: TRBJ2-3; v_gene: TRBV18; CDR3nt: TGTGCCAGCTCACCACAATCTAGCGGGGGCAGCACAGATACGCAGTATTTT; CDR3aa: CASSPQSSGGSTDTQYF
abundance: once; d_gene: -; j_gene: TRBJ2-5; v_gene: TRBV27; CDR3nt: TGTGCCAGCAGTTTAGGGCGGGTCGGGGAGACCCAGTACTTC; CDR3aa: CASSLGRVGETQYF
abundance: -; d_gene: -; j_gene: TRBJ2-7; v_gene: TRBV9; CDR3nt: TGTGCCAGCAGCGTAGGCCTCGGGATCCACGAGCAGTACTTC; CDR3aa: CASSVGLGIHEQYF
abundance: once; d_gene: -; j_gene: TRBJ2-2; v_gene: TRBV27; CDR3nt: TGTGCCAGCAGTCACTTTAGGGGGAGCCCGGGCACCGGGGAGCTGTTTTTT; CDR3aa: CASSHFRGSPGTGELFF
abundance: once; d_gene: -; j_gene: TRBJ2-5; v_gene: TRBV4-3; CDR3nt: TGCGCCAGCAGCCAAGAGACAGGAAGGGAGACCCAGTACTTC; CDR3aa: CASSQETGRETQYF
abundance: -; d_gene: -; j_gene: TRBJ2-2; v_gene: TRBV7-2; CDR3nt: TGTGCCAGCATGGTTTTACCGGGTGATCGGTTTGTCGGGGAGCTGTTTTTT; CDR3aa: CASMVLPGDRFVGELFF
abundance: -; d_gene: TRBD2; j_gene: TRBJ2-2; v_gene: TRBV6-4; CDR3nt: TGTGCCAGCAGTGACCGGGGGGGCACCGGGGAGCTGTTTTTT; CDR3aa: CASSDRGGTGELFF
abundance: -; d_gene: -; j_gene: TRBJ1-4; v_gene: TRBV6-1; CDR3nt: TGTGCCAGCCGCAGGGCCACTAATGAAAAACTGTTTTTT; CDR3aa: CASRRATNEKLFF
abundance: -; d_gene: -; j_gene: TRBJ2-7; v_gene: TRBV11-2; CDR3nt: TGTGCCAGCAGCCCCCGACGGGGGATATACGAGCAGTACTTC; CDR3aa: CASSPRRGIYEQYF
abundance: -; d_gene: -; j_gene: TRBJ2-1; v_gene: TRBV4-3; CDR3nt: TGCGCCAGCAGCCAAGGCTCGGGAGCTGAGCAGTTCTTC; CDR3aa: CASSQGSGAEQFF
abundance: -; d_gene: TRBD1; j_gene: TRBJ2-7; v_gene: TRBV7-9; CDR3nt: TGTGCCAGCAGCCCCCGGGACAGGGGTAGAAGGGAGCAGTACTTC; CDR3aa: CASSPRDRGRREQYF
abundance: -; d_gene: TRBD2; j_gene: TRBJ2-5; v_gene: TRBV28; CDR3nt: TGTGCCAGCACCCTAGGGCTAGCGGGGGCGTGGGGGAGGCAGTACTTC; CDR3aa: CASTLGLAGAWGRQYF
abundance: -; d_gene: -; j_gene: TRBJ2-5; v_gene: TRBV4-1; CDR3nt: TGCGCCAGCAGCAAACAGGGCCAAGAGACCCAGTACTTC; CDR3aa: CASSKQGQETQYF
abundance: -; d_gene: -; j_gene: TRBJ2-5; v_gene: TRBV9; CDR3nt: TGTGCCAGCAGCGTCGGGGTACGGGGGGAGACCCAGTACTTC; CDR3aa: CASSVGVRGETQYF
abundance: -; d_gene: -; j_gene: TRBJ1-2; v_gene: TRBV5-5; CDR3nt: TGTGCCAGCACCCCGACAGCAAGCTATGGGGACACCTTC; CDR3aa: CASTPTASYGDTF
abundance: -; d_gene: TRBD2; j_gene: TRBJ2-1; v_gene: TRBV2; CDR3nt: TGTGCCAGCACCCCTAGCGGCTACAATGAGCAGTTCTTC; CDR3aa: CASTPSGYNEQFF
abundance: -; d_gene: TRBD2; j_gene: TRBJ2-3; v_gene: TRBV9; CDR3nt: TGTGCCAGCAGCGTCTCACTAGCGGGAGGGCGGGGGGATACGCAGTATTTT; CDR3aa: CASSVSLAGGRGDTQYF
abundance: -; d_gene: -; j_gene: TRBJ1-6; v_gene: TRBV18; CDR3nt: TGTGCCAGCTCCCCCCGGGACAACTATAATTCACCCCTCCACTTT; CDR3aa: CASSPRDNYNSPLHF
abundance: -; d_gene: TRBD2; j_gene: TRBJ2-2; v_gene: TRBV14; CDR3nt: TGTGCCAGCAGCCAAGATTTGTGGGAGGGGAACGGGGAGCTGTTTTTT; CDR3aa: CASSQDLWEGNGELFF
abundance: -; d_gene: TRBD1; j_gene: TRBJ1-2; v_gene: TRBV10-3; CDR3nt: TGTGCCATCAAACCGGGACAGGGCGGGCTGGGCTACACCTTC; CDR3aa: CAIKPGQGGLGYTF
abundance: -; d_gene: -; j_gene: TRBJ2-1; v_gene: TRBV7-7; CDR3nt: TGTGCTAGCAGCTTGGGCACCTCTAGCAACAGTGAGCAGTTCTTC; CDR3aa: CASSLGTSSNSEQFF
abundance: -; d_gene: -; j_gene: TRBJ2-3; v_gene: TRBV27; CDR3nt: TGTGCCAGCAGTCTCCTGGGGGGGGCCACCGCAGATACGCAGTATTTT; CDR3aa: CASSLLGGATADTQYF
abundance: -; d_gene: -; j_gene: TRBJ2-2; v_gene: TRBV7-2; CDR3nt: TGTGCCAGCAGCTTCTTAGGGGGGGGCGGGGAGCTGTTTTTT; CDR3aa: CASSFLGGGGELFF
abundance: -; d_gene: TRBD2; j_gene: TRBJ2-1; v_gene: TRBV10-1; CDR3nt: TGCGCCAGCAGCCCTAGCGGGGCCCCCTACAATGAGCAGTTCTTC; CDR3aa: CASSPSGAPYNEQFF
abundance: -; d_gene: TRBD1; j_gene: TRBJ2-6; v_gene: TRBV28; CDR3nt: TGTGCCAGCAGTCGACAGGGTACTGGGGCCAACGTCCTGACTTTC; CDR3aa: CASSRQGTGANVLTF
abundance: -; d_gene: -; j_gene: TRBJ1-5; v_gene: TRBV18; CDR3nt: TGTGCCAGCTCGGCGACAGTCAATAGCAATCAGCCCCAGCATTTT; CDR3aa: CASSATVNSNQPQHF
abundance: -; d_gene: TRBD2; j_gene: TRBJ2-1; v_gene: TRBV5-5; CDR3nt: TGTGCCAGCAGCCCTGGGGGGGTAGCGGGGGACAATGAGCAGTTCTTC; CDR3aa: CASSPGGVAGDNEQFF
abundance: once; d_gene: -; j_gene: TRBJ1-2; v_gene: TRBV4-1; CDR3nt: TGCGCCAGCAGCCCCACCGGGGTGCCTGGCTACACCTTC; CDR3aa: CASSPTGVPGYTF
abundance: -; d_gene: TRBD2; j_gene: TRBJ2-5; v_gene: TRBV5-1; CDR3nt: TGCGCCAGCAGCTTGGCCTTCGGCCTAGCGGGGGGCGGGCAAGAGACCCAGTACTTC; CDR3aa: CASSLAFGLAGGGQETQYF
abundance: -; d_gene: -; j_gene: TRBJ2-1; v_gene: TRBV28; CDR3nt: TGTGCCAGCAGTTTCAATACAGGGACGAGGGAGAATGAGCAGTTCTTC; CDR3aa: CASSFNTGTRENEQFF
abundance: -; d_gene: TRBD1; j_gene: TRBJ2-1; v_gene: TRBV2; CDR3nt: TGTGCCAGCAGTGGGGACAGGGCCTACAATGAGCAGTTCTTC; CDR3aa: CASSGDRAYNEQFF
abundance: -; d_gene: TRBD1; j_gene: TRBJ1-6; v_gene: TRBV28; CDR3nt: TGTGCCAGCAGTTTAGGACCAGGGGGCCGTTCACCCCTCCACTTT; CDR3aa: CASSLGPGGRSPLHF
abundance: -; d_gene: TRBD1; j_gene: TRBJ2-5; v_gene: TRBV7-2; CDR3nt: TGTGCCAGCAGCTTAGACCCCGACAGGGGAGAGACCCAGTACTTC; CDR3aa: CASSLDPDRGETQYF
abundance: -; d_gene: -; j_gene: TRBJ2-1; v_gene: TRBV15; CDR3nt: TGTGCCACCAGCAGAGGTCAGGGGATGTACAATGAGCAGTTCTTC; CDR3aa: CATSRGQGMYNEQFF
abundance: -; d_gene: TRBD1; j_gene: TRBJ1-2; v_gene: TRBV14; CDR3nt: TGTGCCAGCGGGACAGCCTATGGCTACACCTTC; CDR3aa: CASGTAYGYTF
abundance: -; d_gene: TRBD1; j_gene: TRBJ1-2; v_gene: TRBV5-4; CDR3nt: TGTGCCAGCAGGCGGACAGGGGGTAACTATGGCTACACCTTC; CDR3aa: CASRRTGGNYGYTF
abundance: -; d_gene: -; j_gene: TRBJ2-7; v_gene: TRBV28; CDR3nt: TGTGCCAGCAGTTTTCGTGGAGGGCAGTACTTC; CDR3aa: CASSFRGGQYF